This note documents a single TCR beta chain sequence. The antigen is undetermined. This CDR3 has 15 amino acids. Germline V gene data show CDR1 as MGHRA and CDR2 as YSYEKL. V lost 5 bases, J lost 0 bases, and 14 bases lay in between. The data stem from a study of long-term antiretroviral therapy in people with HIV. Findings and caveats of the study: Even long-term ART left TRB diversity below transplant donor controls, despite gains.

Survey-level resolution applied to immunoSEQ assay v3.0. The assay was immunoSEQ multiplex PCR, and TCRdb's table has in-frame clones only and misses some. This sample has over 30,000 clones, with around nine tenths found just once. Here the sequenced sample was unsorted PBMCs, taken 1.1 years after starting antiretroviral therapy. The sequence was obtained from a man aged 18 to 30 with HIV. The chain uses TRBV4-1 and TRBJ2-7; D is possibly TRBD2 (6 bases). The CDR3, as DNA: TGCGCCAGCAGCTTATCGGGACTTGACTCCTACGAGCAGTACTTC. Translated: CASSLSGLDSYEQYF.